Listed here are 23 T cell receptor beta chains from one sample, sequenced in a study of early T cells in non-severe SARS-CoV-2 infection. One entry per CDR3 protein results from TCRdb running MiXCR on the 5' RACE reads. Of over 70,000 distinct CDR3 sequences in the sample, around 15% were seen once. The sequenced sample was whole blood, obtained at baseline. Source of these receptors: an adult who was a healthcare worker with PCR-confirmed SARS-CoV-2 infection or an uninfected control (not recorded which).

This CDR3 reads CAWSLGGTDTQYF. The DNA of the CDR3 is TGTGCCTGGAGCCTAGGGGGCACAGATACGCAGTATTTT. The V gene is TRBV30, the J gene TRBJ2-3, with TRBD1 as a possible D gene (5 bases). The CDR3 is made up of 13 amino acids. The germline CDR1 and CDR2 sequences are GTSNPN and SVGIG (reference sequence). V was trimmed by 3 bases and J by 1 base, leaving 8 bases between them.

CDR3 sequence (DNA): TGTGCCAGCAGTTCACAGGGGCAGCCCCAGCATTTT. It encodes CASSSQGQPQHF. The chain uses TRBV28 and TRBJ1-5; 7 bases align to TRBD1. The CDR3 has 12 amino acids. Germline CDR1 is MDHEN and CDR2 is SYDVKM. With 4 bases clipped from V and 7 bases from J, the junction kept 1 base outside the gene matches.

This sequence joins TRBV18 and TRBJ1-1; 9 bases match TRBD1. After removal of 5 bases from V and 4 bases from J, the junction contained 5 bases not matched to a gene. The length of the CDR3 is 14 residues. The germline gives CDR1 KGHSH, CDR2 LQKENI. For the CDR3, the DNA is TGTGCCAGCTCAGGGACAGGGTTGATCACTGAAGCTTTCTTT. This translates into CASSGTGLITEAFF.

This clonotype was counted ten times or more. The chain recombines TRBV15 with TRBJ2-7; 7 bases agree with TRBD2. The CDR3 consists of 17 residues. J gave up 7 bases and V 0 bases, and 15 bases lay outside the gene matches. Germline loops: CDR1 LNHNV, CDR2 YYDKDF (reference sequence). The chain's CDR3 is CATSRDWAGATYEEQYF. In DNA form, the CDR3 reads TGTGCCACCAGCAGAGATTGGGCGGGAGCAACCTACGAGGAGCAGTACTTC.

Points on this clonotype: This may come from a read error, since a much larger clone is one base off. V gene TRBV6-1 combines with J gene TRBJ2-7; possible D gene TRBD1, 6 bases. Trimming took off 10 bases at V and 4 bases at J, with 14 bases between the two ends. Germline values: CDR1 MNHNS, CDR2 SASEGT. CDR3 length equals 12 residues. The CDR3 sequence is CAISPGAYEQYF. As DNA, the CDR3 is TGTGCCATCAGCCCAGGGGCATACGAGCAGTACTTC.

This clonotype was counted many times. The rearrangement uses TRBV28 and TRBJ1-2, with D uncertain. The CDR3 has 14 amino acids. Looked up from germline, CDR1 is MDHEN and CDR2 is SYDVKM. Trimming pared 2 bases from V and 0 bases from J, leaving 7 bases between. The CDR3 DNA is TGTGCCAGCAGTTTAGGAGTTTCTAACTATGGCTACACCTTC. This encodes CASSLGVSNYGYTF.

This clonotype was recorded a few times. The chain recombines TRBV6-4 with TRBJ2-3; 8 nucleotides match TRBD1. CDR1 and CDR2 from the germline V gene are MRHNA and SNTAGT. J gave up 0 bases and V 4 bases, and 3 bases lay outside the gene matches. The length of the CDR3 is 15 residues. For the CDR3, the DNA is TGTGCCAGCAGTGGCAGGGGGCTTAGCACAGATACGCAGTATTTT. This gives the protein CASSGRGLSTDTQYF.

This CDR3 is CASSADTSEAFF. In DNA, the CDR3 is TGTGCCAGCAGTGCTGACACATCTGAAGCTTTCTTT. This chain uses TRBV28 with TRBJ1-1; D is ambiguous. Trimming stripped 5 bases from V and 6 bases from J, with 10 bases between. The CDR3 loop spans 12 amino acids. The germline V gene encodes CDR1 MDHEN and CDR2 SYDVKM.

The V call is TRBV27, the J call TRBJ2-4, with D unresolved. CDR1 is MNHEY and CDR2 is SMNVEV in the germline V gene (reference sequence). The V and J ends lost 3 bases and 3 bases respectively, with 6 bases between them. This CDR3 spans 13 amino acids. In DNA, the CDR3 is TGTGCCAGCAGTTTGTCCGGCAAAAACATTCAGTACTTC. Amino acids: CASSLSGKNIQYF.

This clonotype has at least ten counts. The V call is TRBV18, the J call TRBJ2-7; 11 bases are a match to TRBD1. Losses at the gene ends were 3 bases for V and 6 bases for J; bases not matched to a gene: 1. The germline V gene encodes CDR1 KGHSH and CDR2 LQKENI. This CDR3 spans 13 amino acids. The CDR3 region is CASSPGQGGEQYF. The CDR3 nucleotides are TGTGCCAGCTCACCGGGACAGGGGGGCGAGCAGTACTTC.

This clonotype was picked up a small number of times. This rearrangement joins TRBV7-9 to TRBJ2-1, with D possibly matching TRBD1 (6 bases). Trimming removed 4 bases from V and 9 bases from J, with 19 bases in between. The V gene's germline CDR1 is SEHNR and CDR2 FQNEAQ (reference sequence). The CDR3 runs to 15 residues. The CDR3 protein is CASSSQGQTMAEQFF. CDR3 in DNA: TGTGCCAGCAGCTCACAGGGACAAACGATGGCTGAGCAGTTCTTC.

The chain has TRBV6-1 and TRBJ2-3; TRBD2 agrees at 8 bases. Looked up from germline, CDR1 is MNHNS and CDR2 is SASEGT. V shed 9 bases, J shed 0 bases, and the junction held 5 bases outside the gene matches. The CDR3 has 14 residues. CDR3 bases: TGTGCCAGTAAAGCGGGAGAGAGCACAGATACGCAGTATTTT. Protein product: CASKAGESTDTQYF.

This clonotype was seen a few times. The chain is built from TRBV11-3 and TRBJ1-1; D remains ambiguous. In germline, CDR1 is SGHNT, CDR2 YENEEA. The length of the CDR3 is 13 residues. Trimming removed 4 bases at V and 1 base at J, with 7 bases between. DNA for the CDR3: TGTGCCAGCAGCTCGACGGGGAACACTGAAGCTTTCTTT. It specifies CASSSTGNTEAFF. Using reference TRBV11-3 and TRBJ1-1 for the parts outside the CDR3, the full variable domain is EAGVVQSPRYKIIEKKQPVAFWCNPISGHNTLYWYLQNLGQGPELLIRYENEEAVDDSQLPKDRFSAERLKGVDSTLKIQPAELGDSAVYLCASSSTGNTEAFFGQGTRLTVV.

The chain couples TRBV28 to TRBJ2-2, with 9 bases fitting TRBD2. With 0 bases clipped from V and 2 bases from J, the junction kept 1 base outside the gene matches. From germline, CDR1 is MDHEN and CDR2 SYDVKM. The CDR3 has 16 residues. This CDR3 is CASSLWTSGNTGELFF. For the CDR3, the DNA is TGTGCCAGCAGTTTATGGACTAGCGGTAACACCGGGGAGCTGTTTTTT. Full variable domain (outside the CDR3, taken from reference TRBV28 and TRBJ2-2): DVKVTQSSRYLVKRTGEKVFLECVQDMDHENMFWYRQDPGLGLRLIYFSYDVKMKEKGDIPEGYSVSREKKERFSLILESASTNQTSMYLCASSLWTSGNTGELFFGEGSRLTVL.

This clonotype was counted only a few times. This chain connects TRBV20-1 to TRBJ2-3, with D possibly being TRBD1 or TRBD2 (5 bases each). Trimming removed 6 bases from V and 2 bases from J, with 12 bases in between. Germline CDR1 reads DFQATT; CDR2 reads SNEGSKA (reference sequence). The CDR3 loop spans 13 amino acids. In DNA form, the CDR3 reads TGCAGTGCGACCTGGGGGAACACAGATACGCAGTATTTT. As protein: CSATWGNTDTQYF.

This clonotype showed up just a few times. The chain has TRBV7-9 and TRBJ2-7; 7 bases fit TRBD2. The CDR3 consists of 13 residues. Germline CDR1 and CDR2: SEHNR and FQNEAQ (reference sequence). Germline trimming cut 3 bases from V and 6 bases from J; bases unmatched to any gene: 5. Here the CDR3 reads CASSFGRESEQYF. Written as DNA, the CDR3 is TGTGCCAGCAGCTTTGGGCGGGAGAGCGAGCAGTACTTC.

This clonotype was observed at least ten times. V and J are TRBV7-3 and TRBJ1-3, with D unresolved. V was shortened by 5 bases and J by 0 bases, with 14 bases between the two germline ends. The CDR3 length is 16 residues. Germline CDR1 SGHTA, CDR2 FQGTGA. CDR3 bases: TGTGCCAGCAGCCGCCTCGGGCTGAGCTCTGGAAACACCATATATTTT. Translating it yields CASSRLGLSSGNTIYF.

V and J are TRBV12-5 and TRBJ2-7; 8 nucleotides agree with TRBD1. This CDR3 has 15 residues. Germline CDR1 is LGHNT and CDR2 is FRNRAP. The V gene end was trimmed by 7 bases and the J gene end by 6 bases; junction bases not matched to a gene: 14. Written as DNA, the CDR3 is TGTGCTAGTGCCACGGACAGGGTCTCCCTTTCCGAGCAGTACTTC. Protein: CASATDRVSLSEQYF.

This clonotype has just a few counts. This chain connects TRBV6-2 or TRBV6-3 to TRBJ1-4; tentative D call: TRBD1 (5 bases). CDR1 MNHEY and CDR2 SVGEGT come from the germline V gene. V was pared by 5 bases and J by 0 bases, with 13 bases between. The CDR3 is made up of 16 amino acids. CDR3 sequence reads: CASSPGGDATNEKLFF. DNA of the CDR3: TGTGCCAGCAGTCCCGGGGGAGATGCAACTAATGAAAAACTGTTTTTT.

This clonotype was found many times. This chain joins TRBV6-6 and TRBJ1-5; D may be TRBD1 (5 bases). The CDR3 contains 13 residues. Germline CDR1 is MNHNY and CDR2 is SVGAGI (reference sequence). Trimming removed 2 bases from V and 4 bases from J, with 6 bases in between. The CDR3 DNA reads TGTGCCAGCAGTTACGAGGGGAATCAGCCCCAGCATTTT. The encoded protein is CASSYEGNQPQHF.

CDR3: CSAPFGDLQETQYF. CDR3 nucleotide sequence: TGCAGTGCTCCCTTTGGGGATCTCCAAGAGACCCAGTACTTC. The rearrangement links TRBV20-1 to TRBJ2-5; unclear D gene. This CDR3 is 14 amino acids long. Per the germline V gene, CDR1 is DFQATT and CDR2 is SNEGSKA (reference sequence). Trimming shortened V by 5 bases and J by 1 base, and 14 bases separated the two germline ends.

This clonotype appeared a few times. This chain joins TRBV5-1 and TRBJ2-5; no definite D call. CDR1 SGHRS and CDR2 YFSETQ come from the germline V gene. The CDR3 spans 14 residues. V lost 0 bases to trimming and J lost 0 bases, with 6 bases between them. The CDR3 sequence is CASSLAAYQETQYF. In DNA, the CDR3 is TGCGCCAGCAGCTTGGCCGCGTACCAAGAGACCCAGTACTTC.

This clonotype was counted ten times or more. V and J are TRBV7-9 and TRBJ2-1; tentatively, D is TRBD1 (5 bases). CDR3 length: 16 amino acids. V dropped 10 bases and J dropped 0 bases, with 19 bases sitting between them. Germline-derived CDR1 and CDR2 are SEHNR and FQNEAQ (reference sequence). The CDR3 DNA reads TGTGCCATCCTAGACTTAGACAGTCACTCCTACAATGAGCAGTTCTTC. It translates to CAILDLDSHSYNEQFF.